One sample yielded the 7 T cell receptor beta chains listed below, sequenced in a study of blood T cell repertoires in COVID-19. Sequencing used immunoSEQ multiplex PCR; TCRdb keeps in-frame clones, though not all of them. Among some 170,000 clones listed, 75% to 90% were seen once. Sequencing was carried out using PBMCs or T cells enriched from blood (not recorded which). Receptor source: a man aged 40-49 years who had recovered from COVID-19.

The chain employs TRBV5-8 and TRBJ2-2, with 13 bases identical to TRBD2. CDR3 length: 16 residues. Losses at the gene ends were 5 bases for V and 6 bases for J; bases not matched to a gene: 7. Per germline, CDR1 SGHTS and CDR2 YDEGEE. CDR3 residues: CASRVRLAGGPGELFF. The CDR3 DNA reads as TGTGCCAGCAGGGTCCGACTAGCGGGAGGCCCCGGGGAGCTGTTTTTT.

The rearrangement joins TRBV27 to TRBJ2-7; 7 nucleotides match TRBD1. V trimming: 7 bases; J trimming: 1 base; junction bases outside the gene matches: 10. The CDR3 spans 15 residues. Germline lookup yields CDR1 MNHEY and CDR2 SMNVEV (reference sequence). CDR3 DNA sequence: TGTGCCAGCACCAATACTCAGACAGGGTCCTACGAGCAGTACTTC. This translates into CASTNTQTGSYEQYF.

The chain carries TRBV30 and TRBJ2-3; 8 bases agree with TRBD1. The trim removed 3 bases at V and 3 bases at J, leaving 11 bases unmatched. Germline lookup yields CDR1 GTSNPN and CDR2 SVGIG (reference sequence). CDR3 size: 16 residues. The CDR3 bases are TGTGCCTGGAGCCACTTACCGGGACAGGCAACAGATACGCAGTATTTT. This encodes CAWSHLPGQATDTQYF.

The chain combines TRBV11-3 with TRBJ1-1, with TRBD1 as a possible D gene (6 bases). This CDR3 is built from 10 residues. The germline V gene encodes CDR1 SGHNT and CDR2 YENEEA. Trimming cost V 7 bases and J 8 bases, with 8 bases left between them. Written as DNA, the CDR3 is TGTGCCAGCAAGGGGGGGGAAGCTTTCTTT. This translates into CASKGGEAFF. The full variable domain, with the rest looked up from reference TRBV11-3 and TRBJ1-1, is EAGVVQSPRYKIIEKKQPVAFWCNPISGHNTLYWYLQNLGQGPELLIRYENEEAVDDSQLPKDRFSAERLKGVDSTLKIQPAELGDSAVYLCASKGGEAFFGQGTRLTVV.

This chain uses TRBV4-2 with TRBJ2-3, with 11 bases aligning to TRBD2. There are 15 residues in the CDR3. Germline CDR1 LGHNA, CDR2 YNFKEQ. V shed 6 bases and J 3 bases; nucleotides not matched to a gene: 5. CDR3 loop: CASRISGGGTDTQYF. For the CDR3, the DNA is TGTGCCAGCAGGATTAGCGGGGGGGGAACAGATACGCAGTATTTT.

The V and J genes are TRBV2 and TRBJ2-1; TRBD1 might be the D (5 bases). Germline CDR1 and CDR2: SNHLY and FYNNEI. The CDR3 spans 13 residues. V lost 7 bases and J 8 bases, leaving 15 bases between the germline ends. The DNA of the CDR3 is TGTGCCAGCACTCGGGTCGACAGCTATGAGCAGTTCTTC. Amino acid sequence: CASTRVDSYEQFF.

V gene TRBV10-3 combines with J gene TRBJ2-3; a possible D gene is TRBD1 (5 bases). Germline V gives CDR1 ENHRY, CDR2 SYGVKD. The CDR3 extends over 13 amino acids. Trimming removed 3 bases from V and 3 bases from J, with 7 bases in between. CDR3 amino acids: CAISDRVTDTQYF. DNA of the CDR3: TGTGCCATCAGTGACAGGGTTACAGATACGCAGTATTTT.